These 30 T cell receptor beta chains originate from one sample sequenced in a study of blood T cell repertoires in COVID-19. The method was immunoSEQ multiplex PCR; TCRdb's version includes in-frame clones alone and lacks a portion of them. The sample lists around 100,000 clones; around 84% were seen once. The sample was peripheral blood. Receptors were obtained from a human donor in a cohort sampled during active COVID-19.

The chain recombines TRBV6-5 with TRBJ2-3; D possibly corresponds to TRBD2 (6 bases). V shed 8 bases and J shed 2 bases, with 14 bases lying between them. The CDR3 consists of 14 residues. Germline V gene lookup returns CDR1 MNHEY and CDR2 SVGAGI. The CDR3 DNA is TGTGCCAGCCGAGACGGGGGTTACACAGATACGCAGTATTTT. It yields the protein CASRDGGYTDTQYF.

J is TRBJ2-1 and V is TRBV7-8; TRBD2 agrees at 13 bases. The trim removed 0 bases at V and 7 bases at J, leaving 0 bases unmatched. Germline CDR1 reads SGHVS; CDR2 reads FQNEAQ. The CDR3 consists of 15 residues. The CDR3 DNA sequence: TGTGCCAGCAGCTTAGCACTAGCGGGGGGGAATGAGCAGTTCTTC. Protein: CASSLALAGGNEQFF.

Only a few counts were recorded for this clone. The chain joins TRBV7-2 to TRBJ2-7; 9 nucleotides agree with TRBD2. From germline, CDR1 is SGHTA and CDR2 FQGNSA. The V gene end was trimmed by 4 bases and the J gene end by 1 base; junction bases not matched to a gene: 5. The CDR3 runs to 15 residues. The CDR3 DNA reads as TGTGCCAGCAGCTACGAAGCGGGGGGTTCCTACGAGCAGTACTTC. It encodes CASSYEAGGSYEQYF.

J is TRBJ2-1 and V is TRBV11-3, with TRBD2 matching 8 bases. Germline-derived CDR1 and CDR2 are SGHNT and YENEEA. Trimming removed 5 bases from V and 6 bases from J; junction bases left unmatched: 9. The CDR3 consists of 15 residues. The CDR3 region is CASSPGLVSGNEQFF. CDR3 nucleotide sequence: TGTGCCAGCAGCCCGGGACTAGTCAGCGGCAATGAGCAGTTCTTC.

The chain couples TRBV7-9 to TRBJ2-1, with TRBD1 identical over 7 bases. Trimming at V came to 5 bases and at J to 7 bases, leaving 11 bases not matched to a gene. The CDR3 contains 15 residues. CDR1 is SEHNR, CDR2 FQNEAQ, per germline (reference sequence). The CDR3, as DNA: TGTGCCAGCAGCGGCGACAGGGTAGCCGGGAATGAGCAGTTCTTC. Its protein product is CASSGDRVAGNEQFF.

V is TRBV30 and J is TRBJ2-5; 7 nucleotides line up with TRBD2. Germline trimming cut 0 bases from V and 3 bases from J; bases unmatched to any gene: 4. The CDR3 spans 14 residues. Per the germline V gene, CDR1 is GTSNPN and CDR2 is SVGIG (reference sequence). DNA of the CDR3: TGTGCCTGGAGTGTCGGGGGGTCCGAAGAGACCCAGTACTTC. Translating it yields CAWSVGGSEETQYF.

V is TRBV6-1 and J is TRBJ1-1; TRBD1 aligns across 7 bases. The CDR3 extends over 18 amino acids. The ends lost 2 bases at V and 1 base at J; junction bases unmatched: 13. Germline CDR1 reads MNHNS; CDR2 reads SASEGT. The CDR3 sequence: CASSESWRQGGPNTEAFF. The CDR3, as DNA: TGTGCCAGCAGTGAAAGTTGGAGACAGGGTGGCCCGAACACTGAAGCTTTCTTT.

CDR3 loop: CASSPGTGIGNQPQHF. CDR3 coding DNA: TGTGCCAGCAGCCCTGGGACAGGGATAGGAAATCAGCCCCAGCATTTT. V and J are TRBV3-1 (or the pseudogene TRBV3-2) and TRBJ1-5; TRBD1 matches at 9 bases. Germline values: CDR1 LGHDT, CDR2 YNNKEL (reference sequence). CDR3 size: 16 residues. J gave up 4 bases and V 4 bases, and 8 bases lay outside the gene matches.

The chain is built from TRBV6-5 and TRBJ1-1, with D perhaps TRBD1 (6 bases). V dropped 7 bases and J dropped 1 base, with 16 bases sitting between them. The CDR3 contains 15 residues. The germline gives CDR1 MNHEY, CDR2 SVGAGI. CDR3 bases: TGTGCCAGCAAACTGAAGGGACAAACGAACACTGAAGCTTTCTTT. This gives the protein CASKLKGQTNTEAFF.

V usage is TRBV24-1 and J usage is TRBJ2-6, with a possible D match to TRBD2 (6 bases). V lost 7 bases, J lost 2 bases, and 11 bases lay in between. The CDR3 runs to 15 residues. CDR1 is KGHDR, CDR2 SFDVKD, per germline. Here the CDR3 reads CATSPGGTGANVLTF. In nucleotides, the CDR3 is TGTGCCACCAGCCCCGGCGGGACTGGGGCCAACGTCCTGACTTTC.

V usage is TRBV11-3 and J usage is TRBJ2-6; 7 bases match TRBD1. Germline assignment: CDR1 SGHNT and CDR2 YENEEA. Trimming at V came to 6 bases and at J to 1 base, leaving 18 bases not matched to a gene. This CDR3 has 20 amino acids. The DNA for the CDR3 is TGTGCCAGCAGTTACCCAATGGACAGGCCCAGGGGATCTGGGGCCAACGTCCTGACTTTC. As protein: CASSYPMDRPRGSGANVLTF.

The V and J genes are TRBV4-1 and TRBJ2-1; possible D gene TRBD2, 6 bases. This CDR3 contains 16 residues. V lost 0 bases, J lost 9 bases, and 18 bases lay in between. Germline CDR1 is MGHRA and CDR2 is YSYEKL. CDR3 residues: CASSQDGGLLIREQFF. The CDR3, as DNA: TGCGCCAGCAGCCAAGATGGCGGACTATTGATCCGTGAGCAGTTCTTC.

The V call is TRBV7-9, the J call TRBJ1-1, with D uncertain. The germline V and J ends were trimmed by 5 bases and 7 bases, with 20 bases remaining between them. This CDR3 region has 15 residues. Per the germline V gene, CDR1 is SEHNR and CDR2 is FQNEAQ (reference sequence). The CDR3 nucleotides are TGTGCCAGCAGCCTGGCGGCGGGGAAGATTAGTGAAGCTTTCTTT. It translates to CASSLAAGKISEAFF.

The sample holds one count of this clone. Relative to the germline gene, one junction end is altered; a read error may explain this. The V and J genes are TRBV3-1 (or the pseudogene TRBV3-2) and TRBJ2-5; 10 positions match TRBD2. The CDR3 consists of 16 residues. CDR1 and CDR2 (germline): LGHDT, YNNKEL (reference sequence). CDR3 in DNA: TGTGCCAGCAGCCAAGATAGCAGCGGGGGGGGCTGGGCTTTGAACTTC. This encodes CASSQDSSGGGWALNF.

V is TRBV15 and J is TRBJ1-1; D is uncertain. This CDR3 has 13 residues. The germline V gene has CDR1 LNHNV and CDR2 YYDKDF (reference sequence). Trimming removed 1 base at V and 5 bases at J, with 8 bases between. The CDR3 DNA is TGTGCCACCAGCAGAGGAGTTAGAACTGAAGCTTTCTTT. Its translation: CATSRGVRTEAFF. The variable domain in full, completed from reference TRBV15 and TRBJ1-1, reads DAMVIQNPRYQVTQFGKPVTLSCSQTLNHNVMYWYQQKSSQAPKLLFHYYDKDFNNEADTPDNFQSRRPNTSFCFLDIRSPGLGDTAMYLCATSRGVRTEAFFGQGTRLTVV.

This chain joins TRBV7-3 and TRBJ2-3; no clear D gene. The CDR3 sequence is 14 residues long. CDR1 and CDR2 (germline): SGHTA, FQGTGA. Between the trimmed V and J ends, which lost 0 bases and 1 base, there was a span of 5 bases. The CDR3 spells CASSLTVGTDTQYF. The CDR3 coding sequence is TGTGCCAGCAGCTTAACGGTAGGCACAGATACGCAGTATTTT. The full variable domain, in which reference TRBV7-3 and TRBJ2-3 provide the parts outside the CDR3, is GAGVSQTPSNKVTEKGKYVELRCDPISGHTALYWYRQSLGQGPEFLIYFQGTGAADDSGLPNDRFFAVRPEGSVSTLKIQRTERGDSAVYLCASSLTVGTDTQYFGPGTRLTVL.

This clone has a single count. This chain connects TRBV10-3 to TRBJ2-1; tentative D call: TRBD2 (5 bases). The CDR3 has 12 amino acids. Deletions cut 2 bases from V and 7 bases from J, with 6 bases between. Germline-derived CDR1 and CDR2 are ENHRY and SYGVKD. This CDR3 is CAISERENEQFF. CDR3 bases: TGTGCCATCAGTGAGAGGGAGAATGAGCAGTTCTTC.

J is TRBJ2-1 and V is TRBV4-3, with D possibly TRBD2 on 5 matching bases. The V and J ends lost 0 bases and 7 bases respectively, with 16 bases between them. The germline gives CDR1 LGHNA, CDR2 YSLEER. The CDR3 spans 16 residues. CDR3 bases: TGCGCCAGCAGCCAAGATTGGGCGGGCCCATCAAATGAGCAGTTCTTC. Protein product: CASSQDWAGPSNEQFF.

V gene TRBV15 combines with J gene TRBJ1-5, with TRBD1 identical over 10 bases. The V gene end was trimmed by 4 bases and the J gene end by 4 bases; junction bases not matched to a gene: 4. CDR1 is LNHNV, CDR2 YYDKDF, per germline (reference sequence). The CDR3 is 15 residues long. CDR3 amino acids: CATSTRTGGNQPQHF. As DNA, the CDR3 is TGTGCCACCAGCACTCGGACAGGGGGGAATCAGCCCCAGCATTTT.

The chain is built from TRBV6-1 and TRBJ2-1; possible D gene TRBD2, 6 bases. Trimming stripped 3 bases from V and 4 bases from J, with 19 bases between. The CDR3 has 17 residues. CDR1 MNHNS and CDR2 SASEGT come from the germline V gene. The chain's CDR3 is CASSDASAGRHYNEQFF. CDR3 coding DNA: TGTGCCAGCAGTGATGCTAGCGCAGGGAGACATTACAATGAGCAGTTCTTC.

The chain joins TRBV18 to TRBJ2-1; D call uncertain. The CDR3 runs 14 residues. Trimming cost V 6 bases and J 6 bases, with 15 bases left between them. The germline V gene encodes CDR1 KGHSH and CDR2 LQKENI. Written as DNA, the CDR3 is TGTGCCAGCTCCCTTCTGACTGGTCCCAATGAGCAGTTCTTC. Translation: CASSLLTGPNEQFF.

The genes are TRBV21-1 and TRBJ1-3; TRBD1, the table's D call, lacks a check against the DNA. TRBV21-1 is noted as a pseudogene. The CDR3 consists of 18 residues. The DNA for the CDR3 is TGTGCCAGCATCGTAAATCAACCTCAGGGGAAAAGGAGAAACACCATATATTTT. Protein product: CASIVNQPQGKRRNTIYF.

This clone has more than one count but fewer than ten. The V gene is TRBV11-1, the J gene TRBJ1-1; D gene ambiguous. CDR1 is SGHAT and CDR2 is FQDESV in the germline V gene (reference sequence). Trimming shortened V by 0 bases and J by 1 base, and 3 bases separated the two germline ends. This CDR3 has 13 amino acids. The CDR3 protein is CASSLARNTEAFF. The CDR3 DNA is TGTGCCAGCAGCTTAGCGAGGAACACTGAAGCTTTCTTT.

The gene calls are TRBV27 and TRBJ1-1; 8 bases match TRBD1. V lost 11 bases and J lost 3; bases outside the gene matches: 8. The CDR3 runs to 13 residues. Germline values: CDR1 MNHEY, CDR2 SMNVEV (reference sequence). The CDR3 protein is CAVRGRLDTEAFF. DNA of the CDR3: TGTGCCGTCAGGGGGCGCTTGGACACTGAAGCTTTCTTT.

A note on this clone: Distinct nucleotide sequences in the sample also encode this CDR3. The rearrangement uses TRBV3-1 (or the pseudogene TRBV3-2) and TRBJ1-5, with 9 bases lining up with TRBD1. Germline CDR1 is LGHDT and CDR2 is YNNKEL (reference sequence). Trimming at V came to 3 bases and at J to 7 bases, leaving 4 bases not matched to a gene. There are 14 residues in the CDR3. CDR3 nucleotide sequence: TGTGCCAGCAGCCAGGGGACAGGGTACCAGCCCCAGCATTTT. Its protein is CASSQGTGYQPQHF.

The chain is built from TRBV9 and TRBJ2-7; 10 nucleotides line up with TRBD1. The trim removed 4 bases at V and 2 bases at J, leaving 6 bases unmatched. The length of the CDR3 is 15 residues. Germline V lookup: CDR1 SGDLS, CDR2 YYNGEE. The DNA for the CDR3 is TGTGCCAGCAGCCCCCGACAGGGGGCCGCCTACGAGCAGTACTTC. It yields the protein CASSPRQGAAYEQYF.

This chain joins TRBV2 and TRBJ2-3; a possible D gene is TRBD1 (5 bases). The V end was cut by 5 bases, the J end by 0 bases, with 9 bases between. CDR1 and CDR2 from the germline V gene are SNHLY and FYNNEI. The CDR3 totals 14 residues. Written as DNA, the CDR3 is TGTGCCAGCAGTTCCAGGGTGAGCACAGATACGCAGTATTTT. This encodes CASSSRVSTDTQYF.

The V and J genes are TRBV4-3 and TRBJ1-5, with D tentatively TRBD1 (5 bases). Per germline, CDR1 LGHNA and CDR2 YSLEER. V lost 4 bases and J lost 0, with 13 bases in between. The CDR3 is made up of 16 amino acids. In DNA form, the CDR3 reads TGCGCCAGCAGCCTAGAACCGACAGCTAGCAATCAGCCCCAGCATTTT. It yields the protein CASSLEPTASNQPQHF.

V and J are TRBV7-8 and TRBJ2-7; 12 bases agree with TRBD2. Germline lookup yields CDR1 SGHVS and CDR2 FQNEAQ. The CDR3 runs 14 residues. V was clipped by 1 base and J by 10 bases; unmatched bases: 5. The CDR3 here is CASSLVTSGGQQYF. For the CDR3, the DNA is TGTGCCAGCAGCTTAGTTACTAGCGGGGGGCAACAGTACTTC.

CDR3 DNA: TGTGCCAGCAGTGAAGTGACAGGAATTAGCGGCTACACCTTC. Translated: CASSEVTGISGYTF. The V call is TRBV6-1, the J call TRBJ1-2; D may be TRBD1 (6 bases). Deletions cut 1 base from V and 8 bases from J, with 14 bases between. This CDR3 is built from 14 residues. From germline, CDR1 is MNHNS and CDR2 SASEGT.